This T cell receptor beta chain was captured in a study of blood T cell repertoires in COVID-19. At the level of the study: Sample material is recorded as cDNA or gDNA derived from T cells, B-cell-depleted T cells, or PBMCs.

As handled by the study authors: Amplified reference gene primers provided the basis for estimating nucleated cell counts. Clones were read by immunoSEQ multiplex PCR, and TCRdb kept only the in-frame ones, dropping some. From that table come the V and J calls and clone size; the DNA was used to work out D and trimming. The top ten hold approximately 1.5% of the sample, which has over 100,000 clones, about 88% seen once. After removal of 5 bases from V and 7 bases from J, the junction contained 5 bases not matched to a gene. The CDR3 covers 14 residues. Germline V CDR1 and CDR2: LNHDA, SQIVND (reference sequence).

Sequencing input: peripheral blood. V usage is TRBV19 and J usage is TRBJ1-4; TRBD1 matches 9 bases. The clonotype comes from a man in his forties with acute or convalescent COVID-19. CDR3 DNA sequence: TGTGCCAGTAGTCCTAACAGGGGGCGTGAAAAACTGTTTTTT. This codes for CASSPNRGREKLFF.